This T cell receptor beta chain was sequenced in a study of blood T cell repertoires in COVID-19 (TCRdb year 2020). About the study as a whole: Collaborator samples came from the United States, Italy and Spain and covered acute and convalescent phases of COVID-19. Samples came from the ongoing ImmuneRACE study (first 160 participants) plus 1,254 subjects from 6 global collaborators. Nearly every sample came with metadata listing a de-identified subject ID, COVID-19 status, age in years and sex. The material from the prospective study consisted of cDNA or gDNA derived from T cells, B-cell-depleted T cells, or PBMCs. Where HLA class I and class II types were available, the types were taken from metadata supplied by the sample provider, not from assay-based typing. The repertoires were released in a freely available public database intended as a resource for research on the immune response to SARS-CoV-2. Subjects who had been exposed to COVID-19, were actively infected with it, or had recovered from it provided the deeply sampled blood TCRbeta repertoires that made up the dataset. The investigation overall reported the following: How much clinical and demographic metadata was included differed by source and by participant, and the metadata was provided uncurated.

Note on this clone: It lacks a known antigen. No much larger clone is present one base from it, and per-base qualities are unavailable.

The immunoSEQ Assay, a bias-controlled multiplex PCR, was used to amplify TCRbeta CDR3 regions from genomic DNA. The study's own analysis went as follows. Within the assay, amplification of reference gene primers was used to estimate how many nucleated cells each sample contained. Sequence reads were collapsed and filtered to measure the absolute abundance of every unique TCRbeta CDR3 rearrangement. For each sample, productive Simpson clonality was calculated as the square root of Simpson's diversity index across productive rearrangements. The clones in this table, taken by TCRdb from immuneACCESS, are in-frame only. Not every clone is retained; where verified, under half of the shortfall comes from an unresolved V gene, and the cause of the rest is unknown. The V and J calls and clone size come from that table; D and trimming were worked out from the DNA. This sample lists some 100,000 clones; 65% to 90% were detected once. Together, the top ten hold approximately 2.5% of the sample.

In the prospective study, participants were about 18 to 95 years old, resided in about two dozen geographic areas of the United States, and were enrolled through a virtual design. To assign participants to cohorts, the prospective study relied on clinical history that participants themselves reported in a screening survey and a study questionnaire. Recovered participants in ImmuneRACE Cohort 3 were defined by two consecutive negative NP/OP PCR tests, clearance by a healthcare professional, or resolution of symptoms. In the prospective study, mobile phlebotomists collected whole blood, serum and a nasopharyngeal or oropharyngeal swab from each participant. Prospective study participants could optionally give additional blood draws and questionnaires over an approximately 2-month period. Blood samples from the prospective study were shipped frozen or at room temperature prior to DNA extraction. The cysteine opens and the phenylalanine closes a CDR3 of 15 amino acids. The kept DNA is CDR3 alone, 45 bases in frame from the first base. CDR1 and CDR2 are drawn from the germline V gene: SGHVS, FNYEAQ. V is shortened by 5 bases, J by 6 bases, and the region joining them spans 17 bases.

The sequence links TRBV7-6 to TRBJ1-5, with an unclear D gene assignment. The sample comprised PBMCs or T cells enriched from blood (not recorded which). This receptor was identified in a woman aged 45 to 65 who had recovered from COVID-19. The sequenced DNA is TGTGCCAGCAGCCCATCTCCCGGATCGGGTCAGCCCCAGCATTTT. It encodes CASSPSPGSGQPQHF.